At least ten counts were recorded for the clone carrying this TCR beta chain. Its target is not known. The protocol attached unique molecular identifiers to individual cDNA molecules. One entry per CDR3 protein, called by TCRdb with MiXCR from the 5' RACE reads. Here the sample spans about 45,000 distinct CDR3 sequences, 9% to 15% being singletons. The V gene lost 7 bases and the J gene lost 14 bases, with 24 bases spanning the gap. CDR3 size: 15 residues. Germline values: CDR1 SGHTA, CDR2 FQGNSA. These data belong to a study of early T cells in non-severe SARS-CoV-2 infection. In the study overall: Chains were not paired, and sequencing was done on bulk RNA from unsorted whole blood.

Study-wide results and caveats: Anti-spike CD8 responses were favored by VDJdb matching, which missed private and CD4 specificities.

The TCR comes from an adult who was a healthcare worker with PCR-confirmed SARS-CoV-2 infection or an uninfected control (not recorded which). Sequenced sample: whole blood. The chain has TRBV7-2 and TRBJ1-6, with a weak D call TRBD1 (5 bases). The CDR3 spells CASTGKRDGLSSLHF. The CDR3 region has the DNA TGTGCCAGCACCGGGAAGAGGGACGGCCTTAGCTCCCTCCACTTT.